This T cell receptor (beta chain) was documented in a study of blood T cell repertoires in COVID-19. Looking at the study overall: Researchers got acute and convalescent COVID-19 samples from the United States, Italy and Spain. Sample material is recorded as cDNA or gDNA derived from T cells, B-cell-depleted T cells, or PBMCs.

Authors' analysis steps: Amplifying reference gene primers gave estimates of nucleated cell counts. Sequenced by immunoSEQ multiplex PCR; TCRdb stores in-frame clones only, minus some. That table supplies the V and J calls and clone size; D and trimming were determined from the DNA. This table holds approximately 30,000 clones, around 90% found once. The CDR3 loop spans 11 amino acids. V dropped 2 bases and J dropped 2 bases, with 3 bases sitting between them. Germline V CDR1 and CDR2: DFQATT, SNEGSKA (reference sequence). The chain joins TRBV20-1 to TRBJ2-5; D ambiguous. This TCR derives from a human donor with active COVID-19. The donor label of this sample is uncertain. Specimen: peripheral blood. Here the CDR3 DNA reads TGCAGTGCTAGACGTCAAGAGACCCAGTACTTC. Amino acids: CSARRQETQYF.